This TCR beta chain originates from a study of blood T cell repertoires in COVID-19. Turning to the study itself: Italy, Spain and the United States were the sources of the convalescent and acute COVID-19 samples. The analysed material was cDNA or gDNA that came from T cells, B-cell-depleted T cells, or PBMCs.

Per the study methods: Cell counts per sample came from amplifying reference gene primers. Clones were sequenced by immunoSEQ multiplex PCR, and TCRdb holds only the in-frame ones, with some missing. V and J calls plus clone size are reproduced from that table; the DNA served to infer D and trimming. Counted here are fewer than 250,000 clones, over 75% occurring once; the ten biggest clones make up more than 9%. Sequencing was done on a sample of peripheral blood. The clonotype comes from a man in his forties or fifties with COVID-19, enrolled during active disease.

The CDR3 bases are TGTGCCAGCACCGGACAGGGGAATTCACCCCTCCACTTT. Protein product: CASTGQGNSPLHF. The J gene is TRBJ1-6, the V gene TRBV28, with 9 bases aligning to TRBD1. CDR3 length equals 13 residues. V shed 7 bases, J shed 7 bases, and the junction held 2 bases outside the gene matches. Germline V gene lookup returns CDR1 MDHEN and CDR2 SYDVKM. The variable domain in full, completed from reference TRBV28 and TRBJ1-6, reads DVKVTQSSRYLVKRTGEKVFLECVQDMDHENMFWYRQDPGLGLRLIYFSYDVKMKEKGDIPEGYSVSREKKERFSLILESASTNQTSMYLCASTGQGNSPLHFGNGTRLTVT.